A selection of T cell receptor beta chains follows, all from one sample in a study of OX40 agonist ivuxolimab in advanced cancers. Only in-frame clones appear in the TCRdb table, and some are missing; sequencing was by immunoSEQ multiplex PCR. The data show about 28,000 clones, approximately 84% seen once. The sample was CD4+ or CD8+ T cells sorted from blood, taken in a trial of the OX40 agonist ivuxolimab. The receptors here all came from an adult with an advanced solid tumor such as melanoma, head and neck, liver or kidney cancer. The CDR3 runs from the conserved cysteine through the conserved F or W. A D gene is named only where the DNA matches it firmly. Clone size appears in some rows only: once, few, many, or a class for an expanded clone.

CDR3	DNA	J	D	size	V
CASTEGDASYEQYF	TGTGCCAGCACCGAAGGAGACGCTTCCTACGAGCAGTACTTC	TRBJ2-7	.	.	TRBV2
CASSIGTASNQPQHF	TGTGCCAGTAGTATAGGAACAGCTAGCAATCAGCCCCAGCATTTT	TRBJ1-5	.	.	TRBV19
CASRRQVNDYGYTF	TGCGCCAGCAGGAGACAGGTGAATGACTATGGCTACACCTTC	TRBJ1-2	.	few	TRBV5-1
CASSHSGGPQETQYF	TGTGCCAGCAGCCATAGCGGGGGGCCCCAAGAGACCCAGTACTTC	TRBJ2-5	TRBD2	.	TRBV11-2
CASSSGFSGNTIYF	TGTGCCAGCAGCTCTGGGTTCTCTGGAAACACCATATATTTT	TRBJ1-3	.	once	TRBV5-4
CASSEGRSTTYEQYF	TGCGCCAGCAGTGAGGGTCGGAGTACGACCTACGAGCAGTACTTC	TRBJ2-7	.	.	TRBV10-2
CASSESRVSYNSPLHF	TGTGCCAGCAGTGAATCACGGGTCTCCTATAATTCACCCCTCCACTTT	TRBJ1-6	.	.	TRBV2
CASSWDNTGELFF	TGTGCCAGCAGCTGGGATAACACCGGGGAGCTGTTTTTT	TRBJ2-2	.	.	TRBV9
CSARTPRSYEQYF	TGCAGCGCTCGAACCCCCAGATCGTACGAGCAGTACTTC	TRBJ2-7	.	.	TRBV29-1
CASSPWREDTQYF	TGTGCCAGCAGCCCTTGGAGGGAGGATACGCAGTATTTT	TRBJ2-3	.	once	TRBV6-5
CASRGKASTDTQYF	TGTGCCAGCAGGGGAAAGGCTAGCACAGATACGCAGTATTTT	TRBJ2-3	.	.	TRBV9
CASSHGQGSYEQYF	TGTGCCAGCAGCCACGGACAGGGCTCCTACGAGCAGTACTTC	TRBJ2-7	TRBD1	.	TRBV5-5
CASRRTGAYEQYF	TGTGCCAGCAGGAGAACAGGGGCCTACGAGCAGTACTTC	TRBJ2-7	TRBD1	few	TRBV5-4
CASSQQGSNQPQHF	TGCGCCAGCAGCCAGCAGGGGAGCAATCAGCCCCAGCATTTT	TRBJ1-5	.	once	TRBV23-1
CASSLGLSGGYNEQFF	TGTGCCAGCAGCTTAGGCCTTAGCGGGGGCTACAATGAGCAGTTCTTC	TRBJ2-1	TRBD2	.	TRBV7-2